Given below is one T cell receptor (beta chain) in context. No antigen is known for it. CDR3 length equals 13 residues. The V and J ends lost 7 bases and 5 bases respectively, with 15 bases between them. Looked up from germline, CDR1 is SGHRS and CDR2 is YFSETQ. The data are from a study of identical twins. Whole-study findings and limits: Cross-sectional statistical analysis was relied on for the conclusions, without the same donors being followed. Insertion counts were lower in abundant cord blood beta clonotypes, a trend that memory repertoires did not show.

TCRdb reprocessed the 5' RACE reads via MiXCR and lists one record per CDR3 protein. This sample has 600,000 to 800,000 distinct CDR3 sequences, with 21% found just once. These records were also assigned to another study, of T cells expressing NK-cell markers.

Sequencing was done on a sample of PBMCs. This clonotype was obtained from a woman under 30 in good health. The chain is built from TRBV5-1 and TRBJ1-1; tentative D call: TRBD1 (6 bases). The CDR3 spells CASGYRDGTEAFF. The CDR3 DNA reads as TGCGCCAGCGGGTACAGGGACGGGACTGAAGCTTTCTTT. The entire variable domain, with the rest obtained from reference TRBV5-1 and TRBJ1-1, is as follows: KAGVTQTPRYLIKTRGQQVTLSCSPISGHRSVSWYQQTPGQGLQFLFEYFSETQRNKGNFPGRFSGRQFSNSRSEMNVSTLELGDSALYLCASGYRDGTEAFFGQGTRLTVV.